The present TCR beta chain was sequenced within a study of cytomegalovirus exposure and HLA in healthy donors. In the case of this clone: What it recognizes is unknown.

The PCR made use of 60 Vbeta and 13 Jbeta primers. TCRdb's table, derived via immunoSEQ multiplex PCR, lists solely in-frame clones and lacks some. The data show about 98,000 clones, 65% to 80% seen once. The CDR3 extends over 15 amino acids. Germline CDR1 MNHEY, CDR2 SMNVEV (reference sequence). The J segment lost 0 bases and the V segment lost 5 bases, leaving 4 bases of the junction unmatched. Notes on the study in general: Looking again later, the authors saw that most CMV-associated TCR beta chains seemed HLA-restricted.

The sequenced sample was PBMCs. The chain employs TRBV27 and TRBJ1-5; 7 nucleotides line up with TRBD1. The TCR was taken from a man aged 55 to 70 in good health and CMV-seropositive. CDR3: CASSMDRNSNQPQHF. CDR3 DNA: TGTGCCAGCAGTATGGACAGGAATAGCAATCAGCCCCAGCATTTT.